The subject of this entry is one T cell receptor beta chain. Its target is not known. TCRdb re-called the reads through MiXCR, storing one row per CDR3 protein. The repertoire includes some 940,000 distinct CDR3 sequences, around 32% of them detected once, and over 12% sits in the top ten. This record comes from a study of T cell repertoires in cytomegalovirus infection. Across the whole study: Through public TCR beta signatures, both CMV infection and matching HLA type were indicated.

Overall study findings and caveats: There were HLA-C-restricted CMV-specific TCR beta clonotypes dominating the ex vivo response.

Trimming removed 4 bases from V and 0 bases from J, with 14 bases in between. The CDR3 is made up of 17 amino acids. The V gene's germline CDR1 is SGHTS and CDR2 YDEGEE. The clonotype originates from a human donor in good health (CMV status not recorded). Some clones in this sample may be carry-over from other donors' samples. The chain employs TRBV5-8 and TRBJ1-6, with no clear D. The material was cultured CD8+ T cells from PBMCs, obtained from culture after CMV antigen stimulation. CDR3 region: CASSPSEDSSYNSPLHF. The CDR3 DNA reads TGTGCCAGCAGCCCGAGCGAGGATAGCTCCTATAATTCACCCCTCCACTTT.